The 13 T cell receptor beta chains reported below all come from one sample, sequenced in a study of T cells after posttransplantation cyclophosphamide (dated by TCRdb to the mid-2010s). Libraries were constructed by the immunoSEQ multiplex PCR assay. TCRdb stores this immuneACCESS table with in-frame sequences only. Part of the clones is absent; in the studies checked, under half of the shortfall reflects unresolved V genes, and no reason is known for the rest. This sample was tabulated with approximately 24,000 clones, among which there are no singletons. The ten largest clonotypes hold roughly 6.6% of the sample. Sequencing was done on a sample of PBMCs. Receptor source: a woman aged 55-69 years in good health, CMV-negative, and a related stem cell transplant donor.

This clone has at least ten counts. In DNA form, the CDR3 reads TGTGCCAGCAGCTTCAGGACAGGGGGATTGGAAAAACTGTTTTTT. Protein product: CASSFRTGGLEKLFF. This chain joins TRBV5-4 and TRBJ1-4; 10 bases map to TRBD1. This CDR3 is built from 15 residues. The germline V gene encodes CDR1 SGHNT and CDR2 YYREEE (reference sequence). V dropped 2 bases and J dropped 8; count of bases not matched to a gene: 6.

This clone was seen many times. This sequence joins TRBV7-2 and TRBJ2-1, with TRBD2 matching over 9 bases. Germline V gene data show CDR1 as SGHTA and CDR2 as FQGNSA. The V and J ends lost 3 bases and 0 bases, in that order; junction bases with no gene match: 0. There are 15 residues in the CDR3. CDR3 coding DNA: TGTGCCAGCAGCTTTAGCGGGAGCTCCTACAATGAGCAGTTCTTC. Its translation is CASSFSGSSYNEQFF. The entire variable domain, with the rest obtained from reference TRBV7-2 and TRBJ2-1, is as follows: GAGVSQSPSNKVTEKGKDVELRCDPISGHTALYWYRQSLGQGLEFLIYFQGNSAPDKSGLPSDRFSAERTGGSVSTLTIQRTQQEDSAVYLCASSFSGSSYNEQFFGPGTRLTVL.

This clone was observed a few times. CDR3 in amino acids: CASSSRTINEQFF. CDR3 coding DNA: TGTGCCAGCAGTTCCCGGACTATCAATGAGCAGTTCTTC. The V gene is TRBV27, the J gene TRBJ2-1; a possible D gene is TRBD2 (6 bases). Germline V lookup: CDR1 MNHEY, CDR2 SMNVEV (reference sequence). V lost 4 bases and J 6 bases, leaving 10 bases between the germline ends. CDR3 size: 13 residues.

This clone was picked up many times. The V call is TRBV6-1, the J call TRBJ2-7, with 9 bases that match TRBD1. The CDR3 length is 15 residues. V trimming: 3 bases; J trimming: 4 bases; junction bases outside the gene matches: 7. The germline V gene has CDR1 MNHNS and CDR2 SASEGT. The CDR3, as DNA: TGTGCCAGCAGTGAGTGGCGACAGGGGGGGTACGAGCAGTACTTC. Translating gives CASSEWRQGGYEQYF.

This clone was recorded at least ten times. J is TRBJ1-6 and V is TRBV6-5; D is perhaps TRBD1 (5 bases). This CDR3 spans 14 amino acids. Deletions cut 5 bases from V and 9 bases from J, with 14 bases between. Germline V gene lookup returns CDR1 MNHEY and CDR2 SVGAGI. The CDR3 DNA follows: TGTGCCAGCAGTCGGACGCTTCAGGGTTCACCCCTCCACTTT. This codes for CASSRTLQGSPLHF.

The table lists this clone with many counts. The chain combines TRBV6-5 with TRBJ1-5; 10 bases align to TRBD1. This CDR3 is built from 13 residues. Germline lookup yields CDR1 MNHEY and CDR2 SVGAGI. Trimming at V came to 8 bases and at J to 4 bases, leaving 2 bases not matched to a gene. CDR3 in DNA: TGTGCCAGCGGGACAGGGGATAATCAGCCCCAGCATTTT. This translates into CASGTGDNQPQHF.

This clone was counted ten times or more. The V call is TRBV28, the J call TRBJ2-7; TRBD1 might be the D (6 bases). Germline CDR1 and CDR2: MDHEN and SYDVKM. V was clipped by 5 bases and J by 7 bases, with 21 bases between them. This CDR3 region has 15 residues. The CDR3 nucleotides are TGTGCCAGCAGTCCCGGGGACACGGGGTTCGGGGAGCAGTACGTC. Translation gives CASSPGDTGFGEQYV.

The chain is built from TRBV30 and TRBJ1-2; D possibly corresponds to TRBD1 (5 bases). V lost 3 bases and J 8 bases, leaving 10 bases between the germline ends. Germline assignment: CDR1 GTSNPN and CDR2 SVGIG (reference sequence). The CDR3 covers 11 residues. The CDR3 DNA reads as TGTGCCTGGAGCAGGGCCGGGGGCTACACCTTC. Encoded protein: CAWSRAGGYTF.

Ten or more counts support this clone. The rearrangement links TRBV5-1 to TRBJ2-3; 12 bases map to TRBD1. The CDR3 extends over 18 amino acids. The V gene end was trimmed by 0 bases and the J gene end by 1 base; junction bases not matched to a gene: 6. Germline loops: CDR1 SGHRS, CDR2 YFSETQ. Written as DNA, the CDR3 is TGCGCCAGCAGCTTGGGGGACAGGGGGCCTCTAGGCACAGATACGCAGTATTTT. It codes for CASSLGDRGPLGTDTQYF.

This clone was seen a handful of times. The chain uses TRBV28 and TRBJ1-3; tentative D call: TRBD1 (6 bases). Germline CDR1 reads MDHEN; CDR2 reads SYDVKM. The CDR3 runs to 14 residues. The ends were cut back, 6 bases at V and 1 base at J, with 10 bases in the middle. The CDR3 DNA reads as TGTGCCAGCAGCCAGGACAGATCTGGAAACACCATATATTTT. Translated, it gives CASSQDRSGNTIYF. Complete variable domain (other parts from reference TRBV28 and TRBJ1-3): DVKVTQSSRYLVKRTGEKVFLECVQDMDHENMFWYRQDPGLGLRLIYFSYDVKMKEKGDIPEGYSVSREKKERFSLILESASTNQTSMYLCASSQDRSGNTIYFGEGSWLTVV.

This clone showed up just a few times. The rearrangement uses TRBV6-1 and TRBJ2-1, with D hard to call. Trimming stripped 7 bases from V and 8 bases from J, with 18 bases between. Germline V lookup: CDR1 MNHNS, CDR2 SASEGT. CDR3 size: 14 residues. The CDR3 bases are TGTGCCAGCAACGAACCGGCGCGAAGCGATGAGCAGTTCTTC. The encoded protein is CASNEPARSDEQFF.

This clone was counted ten times or more. This CDR3 reads CASSNPTSGSRRTDTQYF. CDR3 nucleotides: TGTGCCAGCAGCAACCCAACTAGCGGGAGTAGGCGCACAGATACGCAGTATTTT. This rearrangement joins TRBV9 to TRBJ2-3; 11 nucleotides agree with TRBD2. CDR1 is SGDLS, CDR2 YYNGEE, per germline. This CDR3 has 18 residues. V shed 4 bases, J shed 1 base, and the junction held 11 bases outside the gene matches. The variable domain in full, completed from reference TRBV9 and TRBJ2-3, reads DSGVTQTPKHLITATGQRVTLRCSPRSGDLSVYWYQQSLDQGLQFLIQYYNGEERAKGNILERFSAQQFPDLHSELNLSSLELGDSALYFCASSNPTSGSRRTDTQYFGPGTRLTVL.

This clone was seen at least ten times. The gene calls are TRBV29-1 and TRBJ1-2; TRBD1 aligns across 8 bases. This CDR3 has 16 amino acids. From germline, CDR1 is SQVTM and CDR2 ANQGSEA. With V trimmed by 4 bases and J by 4 bases, 14 bases remained unmatched. CDR3 region: CSVVASRTGIIYGYTF. In DNA form, the CDR3 reads TGCAGCGTTGTAGCTTCCAGGACAGGGATTATCTATGGCTACACCTTC.